The entry that follows covers one TCR beta chain sequence. Its specificity is not known. Thymus was obtained from resections taken during corrective heart surgery. Donors were healthy Finnish babies undergoing corrective operations for congenital heart defects. The method was immunoSEQ multiplex PCR; TCRdb's version includes in-frame clones alone and lacks a portion of them. The table includes fewer than 90,000 clones, around 96% detected once. This specimen belongs to a study of human thymus T cells. Study results and caveats: Blood and thymic repertoires both appeared biased in V and J gene usage. Among unrelated individuals, related research reported thymic repertoires that overlapped highly.

The specimen sequenced was thymus tissue. The sequence was obtained from a boy younger than two with a congenital heart defect but otherwise immunologically healthy.

The CDR3 bases are TGTGCCATCAGTGAGAGCGGGGACACTGAAGCTTTCTTT. Protein product: CAISESGDTEAFF. The V and J genes are TRBV10-3 and TRBJ1-1; D unresolved. This CDR3 is built from 13 residues. The ends were cut back, 2 bases at V and 3 bases at J, with 7 bases in the middle. Germline values: CDR1 ENHRY, CDR2 SYGVKD.